This passage covers 27 T cell receptor beta chains from one sample sequenced in a study of T cells in Graves' hyperthyroidism and ophthalmopathy. Researchers amplified the TCR beta CDR3 regions from RNA transcripts. The HTBI set primed first-round TCR CDR3 RT-PCR. MiXCR, run by TCRdb on the multiplex PCR reads, gives a single entry per CDR3 protein. The sample shows approximately 370,000 distinct CDR3 sequences, about a sixth of them seen only once. The sample comprised blood. The receptors derive from a woman aged 25 to 39 with Graves' hyperthyroidism that later progressed to Graves' ophthalmopathy.

The chain combines TRBV6-1 with TRBJ1-4; D might be TRBD1 (5 bases). The germline V and J ends were trimmed by 3 bases and 8 bases, with 16 bases remaining between them. Germline CDR1 and CDR2: MNHNS and SASEGT. This CDR3 is built from 15 residues. CDR3 sequence reads: CASSEAQGGEEKLFF. CDR3 DNA: TGTGCCAGCAGTGAGGCCCAGGGAGGCGAGGAAAAACTGTTTTTT.

This clonotype was counted many times. The chain is built from TRBV19 and TRBJ1-1, with 7 bases matching TRBD1. The length of the CDR3 is 15 residues. V lost 2 bases, J lost 0 bases, and 3 bases stayed unmatched. CDR1 and CDR2 from the germline V gene are LNHDA and SQIVND (reference sequence). CDR3 amino acids: CASSINRGLNTEAFF. DNA for the CDR3: TGTGCCAGTAGTATAAACAGGGGACTGAACACTGAAGCTTTCTTT. The full variable domain, in which reference TRBV19 and TRBJ1-1 provide the parts outside the CDR3, is DGGITQSPKYLFRKEGQNVTLSCEQNLNHDAMYWYRQDPGQGLRLIYYSQIVNDFQKGDIAEGYSVSREKKESFPLTVTSAQKNPTAFYLCASSINRGLNTEAFFGQGTRLTVV.

This clonotype was seen ten or more times. The chain joins TRBV12-3 or TRBV12-4 to TRBJ2-2; the D gene is possibly TRBD2 (5 bases). The length of the CDR3 is 14 residues. V lost 5 bases and J lost 6, with 13 bases in between. CDR3 coding DNA: TGTGCCAGCAGTCCGAGGGTGGCGGCCGGGGAGCTGTTTTTT. Translation gives CASSPRVAAGELFF.

This clonotype was detected a few times. This chain links TRBV12-3 or TRBV12-4 with TRBJ1-3; 7 nucleotides match TRBD1. The junction had 2 bases not matched to a gene; V was cut back by 5 bases and J by 4 bases. The CDR3 covers 13 residues. As DNA, the CDR3 is TGTGCCAGCAGTGACAGGGACGGAAACACCATATATTTT. Protein: CASSDRDGNTIYF.

This clonotype was seen repeatedly, ten times or more. The chain couples TRBV6-5 to TRBJ2-7; weak D call: TRBD2 (5 bases). Trimming took 4 bases from V and 1 from J, leaving 8 bases between them. The CDR3 contains 13 residues. Germline-derived CDR1 and CDR2 are MNHEY and SVGAGI. The CDR3 region has the DNA TGTGCCAGCAGTTCTCGGGGTTCCTACGAGCAGTACTTC. Protein: CASSSRGSYEQYF.

Ten or more counts support this clonotype. The rearrangement links TRBV20-1 to TRBJ1-4, with 7 bases that match TRBD1. Looked up from germline, CDR1 is DFQATT and CDR2 is SNEGSKA (reference sequence). The CDR3 totals 13 residues. J lost 7 bases, V lost 6 bases, and 8 bases had no gene match. CDR3 coding DNA: TGCAGTGCAGTAAGACAGGGAGTTGAAAAACTGTTTTTT. It specifies CSAVRQGVEKLFF.

The chain couples TRBV14 to TRBJ1-3; no firm D call. V was cut by 2 bases and J by 0 bases, with 11 bases left in between. Germline V lookup: CDR1 SGHDN, CDR2 FVKESK. This CDR3 has 16 residues. The CDR3 region has the DNA TGTGCCAGCAGCCAACTCGGACGACACTCTGGAAACACCATATATTTT. As protein: CASSQLGRHSGNTIYF.

In the case of this clonotype: A read error may be the cause here, since a much bigger clone is one base away. The chain couples TRBV7-9 to TRBJ2-1; D remains unclear. The length of the CDR3 is 13 residues. The germline V gene has CDR1 SEHNR and CDR2 FQNEAQ (reference sequence). The CDR3 sequence: CAGSLVSINEQFF. The CDR3 DNA reads TGTGCCGGCAGCTTAGTCAGTATCAATGAGCAGTTCTTC.

This clonotype was seen at least ten times. The chain employs TRBV6-1 and TRBJ2-3; 12 bases match TRBD2. V lost 5 bases, J lost 2 bases, and 5 bases stayed unmatched. Per germline, CDR1 MNHNS and CDR2 SASEGT. This CDR3 spans 16 amino acids. CDR3 nucleotides: TGTGCCAGCAGTCCCGGACTAGCGGGACTCACAGATACGCAGTATTTT. Its translation is CASSPGLAGLTDTQYF.

This clonotype has a count of ten or more. CDR3 nucleotides: TGTGCCAGCAGTGAAGATTCCTATCAGCCCCAGCATTTT. Translating gives CASSEDSYQPQHF. V gene TRBV2 combines with J gene TRBJ1-5; no firm D call. Germline assignment: CDR1 SNHLY and CDR2 FYNNEI. The CDR3 consists of 13 residues. Trimming stripped 1 base from V and 5 bases from J, with 6 bases between.

In its sample, this clonotype was seen many times. The chain has TRBV30 and TRBJ1-2; D uncertain. This CDR3 is 11 amino acids long. Germline V gives CDR1 GTSNPN, CDR2 SVGIG (reference sequence). The V end was cut by 3 bases, the J end by 8 bases, with 10 bases between. CDR3 amino acids: CAWRSPRGYTF. Here the CDR3 DNA reads TGTGCCTGGAGGTCTCCACGGGGCTACACCTTC.

This clonotype was observed many times. The chain recombines TRBV11-2 with TRBJ1-5; TRBD1 agrees at 7 bases. V gave up 5 bases and J gave up 2 bases; unmatched junction bases: 9. The germline V gene encodes CDR1 SGHAT and CDR2 FQNNGV. The CDR3 spans 16 residues. The CDR3 DNA follows: TGTGCCAGCAGCCCTCTGGGGACAGTAGGCAATCAGCCCCAGCATTTT. This codes for CASSPLGTVGNQPQHF.

The genes are TRBV6-1 and TRBJ2-3; unclear D gene. The CDR3 contains 15 residues. Germline CDR1 reads MNHNS; CDR2 reads SASEGT. Trimming cost V 6 bases and J 3 bases, with 16 bases left between them. The CDR3 DNA reads as TGTGCCAGCAGGCCCACCCCGGCCGCTACAGATACGCAGTATTTT. This sequence encodes CASRPTPAATDTQYF.

The table lists this clonotype with a few counts. The chain joins TRBV7-9 to TRBJ2-7, with 7 nucleotides matching TRBD1. V was pared by 4 bases and J by 6 bases, with 12 bases of the junction left unmatched. Germline V gene lookup returns CDR1 SEHNR and CDR2 FQNEAQ (reference sequence). The CDR3 contains 15 residues. The CDR3 is CASSSLQGRDSEQYF. DNA of the CDR3: TGTGCCAGCAGCTCGCTACAGGGTCGGGACAGCGAGCAGTACTTC.

The chain carries TRBV9 and TRBJ2-3; D ambiguous. The germline V and J ends were trimmed by 0 bases and 0 bases, with 11 bases remaining between them. The CDR3 sequence is 16 residues long. Germline-derived CDR1 and CDR2 are SGDLS and YYNGEE. CDR3 bases: TGTGCCAGCAGCGTAGGCGTAGCAGCTAGCACAGATACGCAGTATTTT. Amino acid sequence: CASSVGVAASTDTQYF.

The rearrangement joins TRBV7-9 to TRBJ1-1; no firm D call. The CDR3 contains 12 residues. The germline CDR1 and CDR2 sequences are SEHNR and FQNEAQ (reference sequence). The V end lost 5 bases, the J end lost 4 bases, and 8 bases lay between the germline ends. The CDR3 here is CASSHQSTEAFF. The CDR3 region has the DNA TGTGCCAGCAGCCATCAGTCCACTGAAGCTTTCTTT.

This clonotype was counted only a few times. The V call is TRBV12-3 or TRBV12-4, the J call TRBJ2-3; 7 nucleotides match TRBD1. The CDR3 runs 14 residues. The V and J ends lost 4 bases and 1 base, in that order; junction bases with no gene match: 2. The CDR3 bases are TGTGCCAGCAGTTGGGGACAGCGCACAGATACGCAGTATTTT. This encodes CASSWGQRTDTQYF.

V gene TRBV4-1 combines with J gene TRBJ1-3; 10 bases align to TRBD1. V shed 3 bases and J 0 bases; nucleotides not matched to a gene: 5. Germline V gene data show CDR1 as MGHRA and CDR2 as YSYEKL. The CDR3 covers 17 residues. The chain's CDR3 is CASSHLGQGGSGNTIYF. The CDR3 DNA is TGCGCCAGCAGCCACCTTGGACAGGGGGGCTCTGGAAACACCATATATTTT.

This clonotype was detected ten times or more. The chain carries TRBV28 and TRBJ2-3, with TRBD2 matching over 10 bases. V lost 4 bases and J lost 0; bases outside the gene matches: 22. Germline V gives CDR1 MDHEN, CDR2 SYDVKM. This CDR3 contains 22 residues. The CDR3 loop reads CASSSLYTTSGRLVVSTDTQYF. The CDR3 DNA is TGTGCCAGCAGTTCCCTATATACGACTAGCGGGCGACTGGTTGTTAGCACAGATACGCAGTATTTT.

This clonotype was detected ten times or more. CDR3 region: CASSIGEVTEAFF. CDR3 nucleotide sequence: TGTGCCAGTAGTATCGGGGAGGTCACTGAAGCTTTCTTT. The chain has TRBV19 and TRBJ1-1; no reliable D call. Trimming stripped 3 bases from V and 4 bases from J, with 9 bases between. This CDR3 is 13 amino acids long. Germline V gene lookup returns CDR1 LNHDA and CDR2 SQIVND (reference sequence).

The rearrangement joins TRBV10-2 to TRBJ2-5; D is unclear. The CDR3 length is 15 residues. V dropped 3 bases and J dropped 8 bases, with 19 bases sitting between them. Per the germline V gene, CDR1 is WSHSY and CDR2 is SAAADI. Here the CDR3 reads CASSEAPGSRPTQYF. CDR3 bases: TGCGCCAGCAGTGAAGCTCCGGGCTCCCGACCAACCCAGTACTTC.

This clonotype was picked up many times. This chain connects TRBV20-1 to TRBJ1-1, with D possibly TRBD1 on 6 matching bases. The CDR3 loop spans 15 amino acids. Trimming left V 0 bases short and J 1 base short, with 12 bases between. Looked up from germline, CDR1 is DFQATT and CDR2 is SNEGSKA (reference sequence). Written as DNA, the CDR3 is TGCAGTGCTAGAGATGGGGGCAGGGGGAACACTGAAGCTTTCTTT. Translation gives CSARDGGRGNTEAFF.

This clonotype was picked up a small number of times. The chain couples TRBV7-9 to TRBJ2-5; 7 nucleotides align to TRBD1. V lost 1 base to trimming and J lost 2 bases; unmatched junction nucleotides: 7. Germline V gives CDR1 SEHNR, CDR2 FQNEAQ (reference sequence). The CDR3 covers 16 residues. CDR3 residues: CASSLGDRAGQETQYF. The CDR3 coding sequence is TGTGCCAGCAGCTTAGGAGACAGGGCTGGACAAGAGACCCAGTACTTC.

There are many counts of this clonotype. The chain has TRBV27 and TRBJ2-1; D ambiguous. Germline lookup yields CDR1 MNHEY and CDR2 SMNVEV (reference sequence). Trimming cost V 5 bases and J 0 bases, with 14 bases left between them. The CDR3 runs 16 residues. In nucleotides, the CDR3 is TGTGCCAGCAGTCCCCCACGGACCGTCTCCTACAATGAGCAGTTCTTC. It is translated as CASSPPRTVSYNEQFF.

Ten or more counts support this clonotype. V and J are TRBV2 and TRBJ1-5; D is possibly TRBD1 (5 bases). The germline CDR1 and CDR2 sequences are SNHLY and FYNNEI. This CDR3 has 16 amino acids. Trimming pared 6 bases from V and 5 bases from J, leaving 20 bases between. CDR3 loop: CASSALSSQAYQPQHF. Here the CDR3 DNA reads TGTGCCAGCAGCGCGCTCTCCTCACAGGCCTATCAGCCCCAGCATTTT.

In its sample, this clonotype was seen many times. The chain combines TRBV28 with TRBJ2-5, with TRBD1 identical over 10 bases. This CDR3 has 15 amino acids. The V gene's germline CDR1 is MDHEN and CDR2 SYDVKM. The trim removed 3 bases at V and 7 bases at J, leaving 8 bases unmatched. The CDR3 sequence is CASSFAGQGPRTQYF. DNA for the CDR3: TGTGCCAGCAGTTTTGCGGGACAGGGGCCCAGGACCCAGTACTTC.

This clonotype was picked up many times. V is TRBV30 and J is TRBJ1-1, with 7 bases aligning to TRBD1. Germline assignment: CDR1 GTSNPN and CDR2 SVGIG (reference sequence). The V and J ends lost 5 bases and 2 bases, in that order; junction bases with no gene match: 8. This CDR3 contains 14 residues. CDR3 in DNA: TGTGCCTGGCGAACGGGACAGTCTAACACTGAAGCTTTCTTT. It specifies CAWRTGQSNTEAFF.